The 14 T cell receptor beta chains presented below share a single source sample, sequenced in a study of siplizumab effects on memory and regulatory T cells. Libraries were prepared by immunoSEQ multiplex PCR; TCRdb keeps only in-frame clonotypes and omits some of them. The repertoire includes about 4,500 clones, less than 55% of them detected once, and about 3.8% sits in the top ten. Cocultured for about six days at 37°C were the mixed lymphocyte reaction cells. These TCRs are of unknown antigen specificity. The sequenced sample consisted of CFSE-low (dividing) CD4+ T cells sorted from an allogeneic mixed lymphocyte reaction. Every receptor here comes from a human donor in good health; the cells came from an allogeneic mixed lymphocyte reaction. Some clones in this sample may be carry-over from other donors' samples.

This clone was recorded a few times. The J gene is TRBJ2-1, the V gene TRBV19, with 10 bases that match TRBD2. CDR3 length: 17 amino acids. J was trimmed by 11 bases and V by 6 bases; bases with no gene match: 19. Per the germline V gene, CDR1 is LNHDA and CDR2 is SQIVND (reference sequence). CDR3 loop: CASSDINLAGVSDKQFF. In nucleotides, the CDR3 is TGTGCCAGTAGCGACATAAATCTAGCGGGAGTATCGGATAAGCAGTTCTTC.

This clone was counted between two and nine times. The chain links TRBV29-1 to TRBJ1-1; possible D gene TRBD1, 6 bases. This CDR3 spans 14 amino acids. V was clipped by 3 bases and J by 5 bases, with 16 bases between them. Germline V gene sequence: CDR1 SQVTM, CDR2 ANQGSEA. The CDR3 sequence is CSVERQALGTEAFF. CDR3 bases: TGCAGCGTTGAGCGACAGGCCCTGGGGACTGAAGCTTTCTTT.

The J gene is TRBJ2-7, the V gene TRBV7-3; no clear D. V lost 2 bases to trimming and J lost 7 bases, with 15 bases between them. Germline V gives CDR1 SGHTA, CDR2 FQGTGA. The CDR3 covers 14 residues. CDR3 DNA: TGTGCCAGCAGCTTACAGCCCGGTTTCGGAGAGCAGTACTTC. As protein: CASSLQPGFGEQYF.

The chain uses TRBV5-1 and TRBJ2-5; 7 bases match TRBD2. Per the germline V gene, CDR1 is SGHRS and CDR2 is YFSETQ. CDR3 length: 15 residues. J was trimmed by 2 bases and V by 1 base; bases with no gene match: 5. Here the CDR3 reads CASSLWASGQETQYF. CDR3 DNA: TGCGCCAGCAGCTTGTGGGCTAGCGGACAAGAGACCCAGTACTTC.

The gene calls are TRBV2 and TRBJ2-6; possibly TRBD2 for D (5 bases). This CDR3 is 18 amino acids long. Germline V gives CDR1 SNHLY, CDR2 FYNNEI. Deletions cut 6 bases from V and 0 bases from J, with 18 bases between. The CDR3, as DNA: TGTGCCAGCAGGAAACTCGAGGGCCCGCTCTCTGGGGCCAACGTCCTGACTTTC. It translates to CASRKLEGPLSGANVLTF.

There are a few counts of this clone. The chain recombines TRBV2 with TRBJ1-5; D might be TRBD1 (6 bases). Germline lookup yields CDR1 SNHLY and CDR2 FYNNEI. V dropped 4 bases and J dropped 10 bases, with 14 bases sitting between them. The CDR3 totals 13 residues. The CDR3 region is CASSGQALLPQHF. The DNA for the CDR3 is TGTGCCAGCAGTGGACAGGCCCTTCTCCCCCAGCATTTT.

This clone is large in the sample. CDR3 sequence reads: CASNGQGRYASPLHF. In nucleotides, the CDR3 is TGTGCCAGCAATGGACAGGGTCGGTATGCTTCACCCCTCCACTTT. V usage is TRBV2 and J usage is TRBJ1-6; 8 bases are shared with TRBD1. The CDR3 extends over 15 amino acids. V lost 7 bases and J lost 9; bases outside the gene matches: 11. Germline V CDR1 and CDR2: SNHLY, FYNNEI.

The DNA of the CDR3 is TGTGCCAGCAGCTTGTTGGCCGAGCAGTTCTTC. Protein: CASSLLAEQFF. V gene TRBV13 combines with J gene TRBJ2-1; D remains unclear. Germline CDR1 reads PRHDT; CDR2 reads FYEKMQ (reference sequence). The CDR3 contains 11 residues. Trimming pared 3 bases from V and 10 bases from J, leaving 7 bases between.

The gene calls are TRBV7-9 and TRBJ2-3; no definite D call. The CDR3 contains 12 residues. Germline V gives CDR1 SEHNR, CDR2 FQNEAQ (reference sequence). Trimming removed 7 bases from V and 10 bases from J, with 15 bases in between. The DNA of the CDR3 is TGTGCCAGCACCTTCGGGTACACGGCGCAGTATTTT. Protein sequence: CASTFGYTAQYF.

The chain combines TRBV4-1 with TRBJ2-7; D might be TRBD1 (5 bases). Germline lookup yields CDR1 MGHRA and CDR2 YSYEKL. V lost 1 base to trimming and J lost 4 bases, with 17 bases between them. The CDR3 contains 16 residues. CDR3 sequence (DNA): TGCGCCAGCAGCCAAGCCGACGACAGCCGCCCATACGAGCAGTACTTC. Its protein product is CASSQADDSRPYEQYF.

The chain carries TRBV7-8 and TRBJ1-4; tentative D call: TRBD1 (5 bases). From germline, CDR1 is SGHVS and CDR2 FQNEAQ. CDR3 length: 16 residues. Trimming took off 1 base at V and 12 bases at J, with 21 bases between the two ends. CDR3 DNA sequence: TGTGCCAGCAGCTTAGTTTGGGGGAACCTCCCGAAAGAACTGTTTTTT. As protein: CASSLVWGNLPKELFF.

This rearrangement joins TRBV29-1 to TRBJ2-7; D is possibly TRBD2 (6 bases). The CDR3 runs to 13 residues. In germline, CDR1 is SQVTM, CDR2 ANQGSEA. Trimming took off 5 bases at V and 6 bases at J, with 17 bases between the two ends. CDR3 residues: CSVRHGGVVEQYF. The CDR3 DNA follows: TGCAGCGTTAGACACGGAGGGGTCGTCGAGCAGTACTTC.

V is TRBV7-9 and J is TRBJ2-3, with no clear D. CDR1 SEHNR and CDR2 FQNEAQ come from the germline V gene (reference sequence). V was shortened by 5 bases and J by 6 bases, with 15 bases between the two germline ends. This CDR3 region has 14 residues. DNA of the CDR3: TGTGCCAGCAGCGGCAGAGGTCCCGCGGATACGCAGTATTTT. It encodes CASSGRGPADTQYF.

The genes are TRBV4-1 and TRBJ2-3; 8 nucleotides line up with TRBD2. The CDR3 totals 17 residues. Trimming cost V 4 bases and J 1 base; bases outside gene matches: 10. The germline V gene encodes CDR1 MGHRA and CDR2 YSYEKL. The CDR3 nucleotides read TGCGCCAGCAGCCCCTTGGCGGGGGGAAGGGGCACAGATACGCAGTATTTT. This encodes CASSPLAGGRGTDTQYF.